The sequence of this T cell receptor beta chain was determined in a study of OX40 agonist ivuxolimab in advanced cancers. As for the study in general: Hepatocellular carcinoma, melanoma, renal cell or head and neck cancer affected the dose-escalation patients. Partial responses were achieved by three patients, one with hepatocellular carcinoma and two with cutaneous melanoma. Overall study results and limits: Patients who responded partially at 0.1-3.0 mg/kg showed clonal expansion ranking among the lowest. On average, CD8+ T cells had more expanded clones than CD4+.

The germline CDR1 and CDR2 sequences are SGHNT and YYREEE (reference sequence). The V and J ends lost 6 bases and 3 bases, in that order; junction bases with no gene match: 6. The CDR3 is 13 residues long. Regarding this clone: Its cognate antigen is unknown.

Method: immunoSEQ multiplex PCR; TCRdb's copy keeps in-frame clones and lacks some. Among 15,000 to 20,000 clones listed, roughly 84% were seen once. The rearrangement uses TRBV5-4 and TRBJ2-7; 7 bases are shared with TRBD2. This receptor was taken from an adult with an advanced solid tumor such as melanoma, head and neck, liver or kidney cancer. The sequences come from CD4+ or CD8+ T cells sorted from blood, collected in a trial of the OX40 agonist ivuxolimab. This chain's CDR3 is CASTPGGNYEQYF. CDR3 sequence (DNA): TGTGCCAGCACCCCGGGGGGAAACTACGAGCAGTACTTC.